Listed below are T cell receptor beta chains from one sample, sequenced in a study of post-analysis software for immune sequencing data. TCRdb analysed the PCR reads with MiXCR anew, one entry per CDR3 protein. This sample carries 820,000 or so distinct CDR3 sequences, roughly 50% of them seen once, and the ten largest clones take 4.6%. Material: blood. The receptors stem from a girl aged 5-17 years with multiple sclerosis. Both conserved end residues are part of each CDR3.

v_gene,CDR3aa
TRBV5-1,CASSSNPGTGLDTQYF
TRBV7-2,CASSLTASGGNEQFF
TRBV7-3,CASSLTGTRSTGELFF
TRBV7-3,CASSLGAIYEQYF
TRBV6-5,CASSYSHRSNYGYTF
TRBV5-1,CASSVGTSDLNEQFF
TRBV20-1,CSALDRVNSYEQYF
TRBV5-1,CASSPRLAEPLFTYNEQFF
TRBV7-2,CASSLVSRTNQPQHF
TRBV6-5,CASSFLTRGVSQETQYF
TRBV27,CASRHTLGIRGEQYF
TRBV6-5,CASGGGDEQYF
TRBV27,CASSLGTGGHNEQFF
TRBV21-1,CASSNGLGPRECEQYF
TRBV3-1,CASSQDQGRPSYNEQFF
TRBV10-3,CAISQGSTRLQYF
TRBV10-3,CAIRSSNVANTGELFF
TRBV20-1,CSAREDSSNQPQHF
TRBV7-8,CASIHSTVRNTEAFF
TRBV5-4,CASSLRLGELFF
TRBV5-1,CASSTWDRGYGYTF
TRBV20-1,CSARDMNEQFF
TRBV12-3/TRBV12-4,CASSFRASGRGRETQYF
TRBV3-1,CASLKRGAKLYEQYF
TRBV14,CASSQVLNTEAFF
TRBV29-1,CSVQAGNTEAFF
TRBV6-2/TRBV6-3,CASSLILDTSNYGYTF
TRBV6-5,CASSYSDREEQFF
TRBV2,CASSDSGLAGSTDTQYF
TRBV7-2,CAGSLEGRGGGYTF
TRBV2,CASALLLWGDYGYTF
TRBV5-1,CASNIQASGANVLTF
TRBV6-1,CASSRAGYNEQYF
TRBV5-1,CASSRPGQPPQYF
TRBV12-3/TRBV12-4,CASRPTRGFYEQYF
TRBV11-2,CASSGEIAKNIQYF
TRBV4-2,CASSQEAGQGVHEQYF
TRBV5-1,CASSSPSGTDTQYF
TRBV3-1,CASSPGQGALYNEQFF
TRBV7-2,CASSLVTGELFF
TRBV20-1,CSARGAGEADTQYF
TRBV5-6,CASSGRSGGNQETQYF
TRBV12-3/TRBV12-4,CASIGGPIFWPSETRYF
TRBV10-3,CAISGRTVGGQYF
TRBV7-9,CASTSRGAEVTQYF
TRBV7-9,CASSPHFTGDDGYTF
TRBV2,CASSDYGGNEQYF
TRBV12-3/TRBV12-4,CASRPGLAGRIQETQYF
TRBV7-2,CASSLLSNGYTF
TRBV12-3/TRBV12-4,CASSLALGRGRTGSYEQYF
TRBV20-1,CSARQATDTQYF
TRBV29-1,CSVKTDLNTEAFF